The 26 T cell receptor beta chains in this list originate from one sample, sequenced in a study of control samples from healthy donors and cancer patients. Generated by immunoSEQ multiplex PCR, the TCRdb table keeps only in-frame clones and is missing some. The sample yields some 120,000 clones, about 90% seen once. The sample was blood. The receptors were gathered from a man aged 55 to 70 in good health.

The chain is built from TRBV18 and TRBJ1-4, with 7 bases aligning to TRBD1. Germline V lookup: CDR1 KGHSH, CDR2 LQKENI. The CDR3 extends over 16 amino acids. V shed 4 bases, J shed 5 bases, and the junction held 10 bases outside the gene matches. In nucleotides, the CDR3 is TGTGCCAGCTCACTGCAGGGGGTGTTGTTCAATGAAAAACTGTTTTTT. This encodes CASSLQGVLFNEKLFF.

V usage is TRBV28 and J usage is TRBJ1-4; the match to TRBD1 covers 7 bases. Losses at the gene ends were 7 bases for V and 5 bases for J; bases not matched to a gene: 7. The CDR3 covers 14 residues. Germline loops: CDR1 MDHEN, CDR2 SYDVKM. CDR3 amino acids: CASKPSGGNEKLFF. The DNA for the CDR3 is TGTGCCAGCAAACCCTCAGGGGGAAATGAAAAACTGTTTTTT.

This chain joins TRBV7-9 and TRBJ2-3; TRBD2 matches 12 bases. CDR1 and CDR2 (germline): SEHNR, FQNEAQ (reference sequence). This CDR3 region has 17 residues. The V gene end was trimmed by 6 bases and the J gene end by 0 bases; junction bases not matched to a gene: 7. The CDR3 DNA reads TGTGCCAGCAGTGGGACTAGCGGGCGGCCCAGCACAGATACGCAGTATTTT. It encodes CASSGTSGRPSTDTQYF.

The gene calls are TRBV7-2 and TRBJ1-2, with D unresolved. The CDR3 runs 14 residues. V was pared by 3 bases and J by 1 base, with 9 bases between. The germline V gene encodes CDR1 SGHTA and CDR2 FQGNSA. Written as DNA, the CDR3 is TGTGCCAGCAGCTTGTACGGTAGTAACTATGGCTACACCTTC. Translated, it gives CASSLYGSNYGYTF.

The gene calls are TRBV9 and TRBJ1-2; possible D gene TRBD1, 5 bases. The V gene lost 0 bases and the J gene lost 4 bases, with 13 bases spanning the gap. The germline V gene encodes CDR1 SGDLS and CDR2 YYNGEE. This CDR3 is 15 amino acids long. The CDR3 coding sequence is TGTGCCAGCAGCGTAGGGGCAGAGGGACTCTATGGCTACACCTTC. This encodes CASSVGAEGLYGYTF.

The chain links TRBV28 to TRBJ2-7; 8 nucleotides align to TRBD1. The CDR3 consists of 16 residues. The V segment lost 6 bases and the J segment 1 base; nucleotides outside the gene matches: 11. Germline loops: CDR1 MDHEN, CDR2 SYDVKM. DNA of the CDR3: TGTGCCAGCAGCTTAACCGACAGGGGCAAATCCTACGAGCAGTACTTC. This translates into CASSLTDRGKSYEQYF. The variable domain in full, with the rest retrieved from reference TRBV28 and TRBJ2-7, is DVKVTQSSRYLVKRTGEKVFLECVQDMDHENMFWYRQDPGLGLRLIYFSYDVKMKEKGDIPEGYSVSREKKERFSLILESASTNQTSMYLCASSLTDRGKSYEQYFGPGTRLTVT.

CDR3 loop: CASRDGSADGELFF. CDR3 DNA sequence: TGCGCCAGCAGGGATGGCAGCGCGGACGGGGAGCTGTTTTTT. This sequence joins TRBV10-1 and TRBJ2-2; D is uncertain. Trimming removed 6 bases at V and 7 bases at J, with 15 bases between. This CDR3 is 14 amino acids long. CDR1 is WNHNN and CDR2 is SYGVQD in the germline V gene (reference sequence).

J is TRBJ2-2 and V is TRBV7-9; D perhaps matches TRBD2 (6 bases). Germline assignment: CDR1 SEHNR and CDR2 FQNEAQ (reference sequence). The CDR3 consists of 14 residues. Trimming stripped 4 bases from V and 2 bases from J, with 8 bases between. The CDR3 bases are TGTGCCAGCAGCTGGGAGGCCAACACCGGGGAGCTGTTTTTT. Protein sequence: CASSWEANTGELFF.

This clone was detected only once. The CDR3 DNA reads TGTGCCAGCAGTTACCAGGGGCTGGGGGAAAAACTGTTTTTT. This sequence encodes CASSYQGLGEKLFF. The chain combines TRBV6-5 with TRBJ1-4, with D possibly being TRBD1 (6 bases). This CDR3 region has 14 residues. Trimming shortened V by 2 bases and J by 8 bases, and 12 bases separated the two germline ends. Germline values: CDR1 MNHEY, CDR2 SVGAGI.

The V gene is TRBV24-1, the J gene TRBJ2-3; D is perhaps TRBD1 (6 bases). CDR1 KGHDR and CDR2 SFDVKD come from the germline V gene. V was cut by 4 bases and J by 3 bases, with 13 bases left in between. The CDR3 covers 15 residues. CDR3 residues: CATSDDRLGTDTQYF. The CDR3 region has the DNA TGTGCCACCAGTGACGACAGGTTGGGGACAGATACGCAGTATTTT.

The rearrangement joins TRBV28 to TRBJ1-3; no reliable D call. Trimming stripped 1 base from V and 4 bases from J, with 11 bases between. The CDR3 is 15 amino acids. Germline V CDR1 and CDR2: MDHEN, SYDVKM. CDR3 coding DNA: TGTGCCAGCAGTTTATTTGGGGTTTCCGGAAACACCATATATTTT. Amino acid sequence: CASSLFGVSGNTIYF.

This clone was counted between two and nine times. The chain carries TRBV3-1 (or the pseudogene TRBV3-2) and TRBJ2-2, with D unclear. The CDR3 runs 11 residues. V dropped 8 bases and J dropped 3 bases, with 4 bases sitting between them. Germline CDR1 LGHDT, CDR2 YNNKEL (reference sequence). CDR3 sequence reads: CASADTGELFF. CDR3 DNA: TGTGCCAGCGCAGACACCGGGGAGCTGTTTTTT.

This clone was seen ten or more times. This chain uses TRBV24-1 with TRBJ2-3; 8 nucleotides line up with TRBD2. V shed 9 bases, J shed 5 bases, and the junction held 12 bases outside the gene matches. CDR3 length: 15 amino acids. CDR1 KGHDR and CDR2 SFDVKD come from the germline V gene. Here the CDR3 reads CATSITGGQGDTQYF. The DNA for the CDR3 is TGTGCCACCTCGATAACGGGGGGGCAAGGAGATACGCAGTATTTT.

The V gene is TRBV20-1, the J gene TRBJ2-7; perhaps TRBD1 as D (5 bases). Trimming stripped 6 bases from V and 4 bases from J, with 10 bases between. There are 11 residues in the CDR3. Per the germline V gene, CDR1 is DFQATT and CDR2 is SNEGSKA (reference sequence). This CDR3 reads CSAQDIYEQYF. The CDR3 bases are TGCAGTGCCCAGGACATTTACGAGCAGTACTTC.

The chain uses TRBV25-1 and TRBJ2-2, with D perhaps matching TRBD1 or TRBD2 (5 bases each). Trimming took 11 bases from V and 0 from J, leaving 22 bases between them. The CDR3 runs 17 residues. Germline CDR1 MGHDK, CDR2 SYGVNS. CDR3 residues: CAPRDPPVSPNTGELFF. CDR3 DNA: TGTGCCCCAAGGGACCCTCCAGTTTCCCCGAACACCGGGGAGCTGTTTTTT.

The chain's CDR3 is CASRRTSTDTQYF. CDR3 in DNA: TGTGCCAGCAGGCGGACTAGCACAGATACGCAGTATTTT. The chain is built from TRBV3-1 (or the pseudogene TRBV3-2) and TRBJ2-3; D is possibly TRBD2 (5 bases). V lost 6 bases and J lost 0, with 7 bases in between. This CDR3 contains 13 residues. The germline CDR1 and CDR2 sequences are LGHDT and YNNKEL (reference sequence).

The sample holds a few counts of this clone. The rearrangement uses TRBV11-2 and TRBJ1-1, with a tentative D call TRBD1 (5 bases). V lost 5 bases and J lost 1, with 11 bases in between. Germline V CDR1 and CDR2: SGHAT, FQNNGV. CDR3 length equals 14 residues. The CDR3 region is CASSPQRGNTEAFF. The DNA of the CDR3 is TGTGCCAGCAGCCCACAAAGGGGGAACACTGAAGCTTTCTTT. Combining the CDR3 with reference TRBV11-2 and TRBJ1-1 gives the whole variable domain EAGVAQSPRYKIIEKRQSVAFWCNPISGHATLYWYQQILGQGPKLLIQFQNNGVVDDSQLPKDRFSAERLKGVDSTLKIQPAKLEDSAVYLCASSPQRGNTEAFFGQGTRLTVV.

This clone turned up a few times. CDR3: CASSGQGGVSNQPQHF. As DNA, the CDR3 is TGTGCCAGCAGTGGACAGGGGGGGGTTAGCAATCAGCCCCAGCATTTT. The chain uses TRBV6-1 and TRBJ1-5, with 9 positions matching TRBD1. This CDR3 has 16 amino acids. With V trimmed by 4 bases and J by 0 bases, 4 bases remained unmatched. Germline CDR1 MNHNS, CDR2 SASEGT.

This clone has a single count. V usage is TRBV5-4 and J usage is TRBJ2-2; D is possibly TRBD1 (5 bases). With 0 bases removed from V and 4 bases from J, the gap between germline ends came to 10 bases. CDR3 length equals 15 residues. Per the germline V gene, CDR1 is SGHNT and CDR2 is YYREEE (reference sequence). CDR3 region: CASSLGGSPTGELFF. CDR3 sequence (DNA): TGTGCCAGCAGCTTGGGGGGCAGTCCCACCGGGGAGCTGTTTTTT.

The chain is built from TRBV7-9 and TRBJ1-4; TRBD1 might be the D (5 bases). Germline V lookup: CDR1 SEHNR, CDR2 FQNEAQ (reference sequence). The CDR3 covers 14 residues. V lost 1 base and J 8 bases, leaving 11 bases between the germline ends. The CDR3 is CASSLGGSREKLFF. The CDR3 nucleotides read TGTGCCAGCAGCTTAGGGGGGAGTCGGGAAAAACTGTTTTTT.

This rearrangement joins TRBV11-3 to TRBJ2-2; D remains unclear. The CDR3 is 12 residues long. The V end was cut by 4 bases, the J end by 4 bases, with 4 bases between. Germline V lookup: CDR1 SGHNT, CDR2 YENEEA. The CDR3 reads CASSWPTGELFF. CDR3 DNA sequence: TGTGCCAGCAGCTGGCCCACCGGGGAGCTGTTTTTT.

The chain links TRBV18 to TRBJ2-2; possibly TRBD1 for D (7 bases). Germline loops: CDR1 KGHSH, CDR2 LQKENI. Trimming cost V 5 bases and J 3 bases, with 13 bases left between them. The CDR3 extends over 15 amino acids. As DNA, the CDR3 is TGTGCCAGCTCAGCGGGACAGTTTCACACCGGGGAGCTGTTTTTT. Translating it yields CASSAGQFHTGELFF.

The rearrangement uses TRBV7-9 and TRBJ2-5, with no clear D. V lost 5 bases to trimming and J lost 8 bases, with 24 bases between them. There are 16 residues in the CDR3. Germline CDR1 SEHNR, CDR2 FQNEAQ (reference sequence). Here the CDR3 DNA reads TGTGCCAGCAGCCGCGTGTGGTCCGATCGTAGCCCTACCCAGTACTTC. Translating it yields CASSRVWSDRSPTQYF.

The chain joins TRBV12-3 or TRBV12-4 to TRBJ1-4; D not certain. This CDR3 is 12 amino acids long. V was shortened by 0 bases and J by 12 bases, with 8 bases between the two germline ends. The CDR3 DNA sequence: TGTGCCAGCAGTTTAGCGGTCGGGGAACTGTTTTTT. This codes for CASSLAVGELFF.

This chain connects TRBV19 to TRBJ1-1, with TRBD1 as a possible D gene (6 bases). The V end was cut by 5 bases, the J end by 5 bases, with 15 bases between. The germline gives CDR1 LNHDA, CDR2 SQIVND (reference sequence). The CDR3 has 14 residues. The CDR3 DNA follows: TGTGCCAGTAGTTTAACAGGGCGGTGGACTGAAGCTTTCTTT. Its protein is CASSLTGRWTEAFF.

The rearrangement uses TRBV11-3 and TRBJ2-2, with 10 bases aligning to TRBD1. V was clipped by 4 bases and J by 7 bases; unmatched bases: 6. The CDR3 sequence is 15 residues long. Germline values: CDR1 SGHNT, CDR2 YENEEA. CDR3 residues: CASSSGTGDGGELFF. CDR3 DNA sequence: TGTGCCAGCAGCTCCGGGACAGGGGACGGCGGGGAGCTGTTTTTT.